The next 19 T cell receptor beta chains were all read from a single sample in a study of T cell changes during pregnancy in multiple sclerosis. Profiled with immunoSEQ multiplex PCR; TCRdb holds only in-frame clones, not every one. Of approximately 110,000 clones listed, roughly nine tenths are singletons. This specimen consisted of peripheral blood, obtained after pregnancy. Source of these receptors: a female donor with multiple sclerosis, enrolled in a pregnancy study.

The V call is TRBV5-1, the J call TRBJ1-1; TRBD1 matches 8 bases. This CDR3 has 14 residues. Germline lookup yields CDR1 SGHRS and CDR2 YFSETQ. J lost 3 bases, V lost 3 bases, and 4 bases had no gene match. The CDR3 spells CASSWAGQDTEAFF. In DNA form, the CDR3 reads TGCGCCAGCAGCTGGGCGGGACAGGACACTGAAGCTTTCTTT.

This clone was seen once. The genes are TRBV13 and TRBJ1-6; no reliable D call. Trimming took off 1 base at V and 10 bases at J, with 8 bases between the two ends. Germline values: CDR1 PRHDT, CDR2 FYEKMQ (reference sequence). The CDR3 has 13 amino acids. Here the CDR3 reads CASSLDGESPLHF. The CDR3 coding sequence is TGTGCCAGCAGCTTAGACGGTGAATCACCCCTCCACTTT.

This clone was counted once. The rearrangement uses TRBV27 and TRBJ1-5; D uncertain. Trimming cost V 3 bases and J 2 bases, with 5 bases left between them. This CDR3 contains 13 residues. Germline assignment: CDR1 MNHEY and CDR2 SMNVEV (reference sequence). The chain's CDR3 is CASSFIGNQPQHF. Written as DNA, the CDR3 is TGTGCCAGCAGTTTTATCGGCAATCAGCCCCAGCATTTT.

The chain has TRBV15 and TRBJ2-5; the match to TRBD2 covers 8 bases. Trimming cost V 3 bases and J 5 bases; bases outside gene matches: 5. The V gene's germline CDR1 is LNHNV and CDR2 YYDKDF (reference sequence). The CDR3 is 14 residues long. CDR3 sequence reads: CATSSSGAPETQYF. The CDR3 DNA reads as TGTGCCACCAGCAGTAGCGGGGCGCCCGAGACCCAGTACTTC.

The chain links TRBV7-9 to TRBJ2-5, with TRBD1 identical over 9 bases. This CDR3 is built from 13 residues. Trimming cost V 6 bases and J 5 bases; bases outside gene matches: 4. The germline V gene has CDR1 SEHNR and CDR2 FQNEAQ (reference sequence). CDR3 nucleotides: TGTGCCAGCAGACATGGACAGGGGGAGACCCAGTACTTC. Translating it yields CASRHGQGETQYF.

The J gene is TRBJ2-1, the V gene TRBV15; 7 nucleotides agree with TRBD1. This CDR3 has 15 amino acids. V was clipped by 3 bases and J by 8 bases; unmatched bases: 10. CDR1 LNHNV and CDR2 YYDKDF come from the germline V gene (reference sequence). CDR3 DNA: TGTGCCACCAGCAGGTCGACAGGGTTTGGGCATGAGCAGTTCTTC. The encoded protein is CATSRSTGFGHEQFF.

This chain connects TRBV20-1 to TRBJ2-3; D is perhaps TRBD2 (5 bases). CDR1 and CDR2 (germline): DFQATT, SNEGSKA (reference sequence). The CDR3 loop spans 11 amino acids. V lost 5 bases and J 5 bases, leaving 8 bases between the germline ends. The chain's CDR3 is CSAAGLDTQYF. The CDR3 bases are TGCAGTGCTGCCGGACTAGATACGCAGTATTTT.

J is TRBJ2-3 and V is TRBV6-6, with no clear D. The CDR3 runs to 12 residues. Per germline, CDR1 MNHNY and CDR2 SVGAGI (reference sequence). With 6 bases removed from V and 6 bases from J, the gap between germline ends came to 10 bases. Written as DNA, the CDR3 is TGTGCCAGCAGAGCGAGCGAGGATACGCAGTATTTT. Its translation: CASRASEDTQYF.

This CDR3 is CASSKGDRALDEQYF. CDR3 sequence (DNA): TGTGCCAGCAGCAAAGGGGACAGGGCCTTGGACGAGCAGTACTTC. The chain recombines TRBV9 with TRBJ2-7; 9 nucleotides align to TRBD1. V was pared by 4 bases and J by 5 bases, with 10 bases of the junction left unmatched. Germline CDR1 and CDR2: SGDLS and YYNGEE. The CDR3 length is 15 residues.

The chain employs TRBV2 and TRBJ1-2, with D unresolved. This CDR3 has 14 amino acids. CDR1 is SNHLY and CDR2 is FYNNEI in the germline V gene. Trimming removed 0 bases from V and 6 bases from J, with 11 bases in between. Here the CDR3 reads CASSEALHIDGYTF. In nucleotides, the CDR3 is TGTGCCAGCAGTGAAGCGCTTCACATTGATGGCTACACCTTC.

This CDR3 reads CSVGTSGGSQETQYF. The CDR3 DNA sequence: TGCAGCGTTGGGACTAGCGGGGGGAGCCAAGAGACCCAGTACTTC. This chain links TRBV29-1 with TRBJ2-5; TRBD2 agrees at 14 bases. The CDR3 consists of 15 residues. CDR1 is SQVTM and CDR2 is ANQGSEA in the germline V gene. V shed 4 bases and J 1 base; nucleotides not matched to a gene: 2.

This clone appeared a few times. Other nucleotide sequences in the sample specify the same CDR3. CDR3: CASSLERIPNTEAFF. CDR3 in DNA: TGCGCCAGCAGCCTAGAACGGATACCGAACACTGAAGCTTTCTTT. The chain is built from TRBV5-1 and TRBJ1-1; no reliable D call. CDR1 and CDR2 from the germline V gene are SGHRS and YFSETQ. There are 15 residues in the CDR3. V was clipped by 4 bases and J by 1 base, with 14 bases between them.

This clone has a single count. The chain joins TRBV7-2 to TRBJ1-2, with a weak D call TRBD1 (5 bases). CDR1 and CDR2 (germline): SGHTA, FQGNSA. V lost 1 base and J lost 5, with 14 bases in between. CDR3 length: 15 residues. The CDR3 region is CASSLVSDAGYGYTF. The CDR3, as DNA: TGTGCCAGCAGCTTAGTGAGTGATGCAGGGTATGGCTACACCTTC.

The gene calls are TRBV5-4 and TRBJ2-7; 8 nucleotides line up with TRBD1. The junction had 14 bases not matched to a gene; V was cut back by 4 bases and J by 2 bases. The germline V gene encodes CDR1 SGHNT and CDR2 YYREEE (reference sequence). The CDR3 runs 17 residues. This chain's CDR3 is CASSSAIRTGNTYEQYF. The CDR3 bases are TGTGCCAGCAGCAGCGCTATACGGACAGGGAATACCTACGAGCAGTACTTC. Full variable domain (missing parts from reference TRBV5-4 and TRBJ2-7): ETGVTQSPTHLIKTRGQQVTLRCSSQSGHNTVSWYQQALGQGPQFIFQYYREEENGRGNFPPRFSGLQFPNYSSELNVNALELDDSALYLCASSSAIRTGNTYEQYFGPGTRLTVT.

This clone was picked up a small number of times. V usage is TRBV14 and J usage is TRBJ1-1; maybe TRBD1 (5 bases). Germline assignment: CDR1 SGHDN and CDR2 FVKESK. The CDR3 spans 20 residues. Trimming took 0 bases from V and 1 from J, leaving 24 bases between them. For the CDR3, the DNA is TGTGCCAGCAGCCAAGATCCTGGTTGGGGGGGATTTAAAGGGAACACTGAAGCTTTCTTT. Residues: CASSQDPGWGGFKGNTEAFF.

This clone was recorded once. The rearrangement joins TRBV7-9 to TRBJ2-4; maybe TRBD2 (6 bases). This CDR3 region has 13 residues. Germline V lookup: CDR1 SEHNR, CDR2 FQNEAQ (reference sequence). Deletions cut 3 bases from V and 9 bases from J, with 12 bases between. Here the CDR3 DNA reads TGTGCCAGCAGCTTGAGGCAGGAGGGCATTCAGTACTTC. This gives the protein CASSLRQEGIQYF.

The chain joins TRBV7-3 to TRBJ1-1, with D uncertain. CDR1 is SGHTA and CDR2 is FQGTGA in the germline V gene. The CDR3 is 15 amino acids. The V gene lost 5 bases and the J gene lost 0 bases, with 13 bases spanning the gap. The CDR3 nucleotides are TGTGCCAGCAGCCCCCGGGGTATCATGAACACTGAAGCTTTCTTT. It encodes CASSPRGIMNTEAFF.

This sequence joins TRBV27 and TRBJ2-5, with D perhaps matching TRBD2 (5 bases). The CDR3 has 14 residues. Looked up from germline, CDR1 is MNHEY and CDR2 is SMNVEV (reference sequence). Trimming cost V 4 bases and J 4 bases, with 13 bases left between them. The CDR3 region has the DNA TGTGCCAGCAGTTCCCCCACTAGAGGAGAGACCCAGTACTTC. This codes for CASSSPTRGETQYF.

This chain links TRBV18 with TRBJ2-1, with D uncertain. This CDR3 has 14 residues. The germline V gene encodes CDR1 KGHSH and CDR2 LQKENI. Deletions cut 5 bases from V and 3 bases from J, with 11 bases between. CDR3 amino acids: CASSGPNSYNEQFF. CDR3 DNA: TGTGCCAGCTCAGGTCCGAACAGCTACAATGAGCAGTTCTTC.